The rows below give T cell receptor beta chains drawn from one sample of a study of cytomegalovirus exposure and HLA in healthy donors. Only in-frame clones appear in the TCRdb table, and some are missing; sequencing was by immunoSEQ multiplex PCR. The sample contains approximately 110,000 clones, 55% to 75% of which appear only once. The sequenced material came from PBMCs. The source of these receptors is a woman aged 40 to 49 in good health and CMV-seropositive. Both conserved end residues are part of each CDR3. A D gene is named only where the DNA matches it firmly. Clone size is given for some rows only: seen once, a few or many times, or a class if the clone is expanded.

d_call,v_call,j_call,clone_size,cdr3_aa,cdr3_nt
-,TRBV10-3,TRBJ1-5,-,CAISQRSNQPQHF,TGTGCCATCAGCCAACGGTCCAATCAGCCCCAGCATTTT
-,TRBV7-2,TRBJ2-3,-,CASSPSTDTQYF,TGTGCCAGCAGCCCGAGCACAGATACGCAGTATTTT
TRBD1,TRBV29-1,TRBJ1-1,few,CSVPKQGAGNTEAFF,TGCAGCGTGCCCAAACAGGGGGCGGGGAACACTGAAGCTTTCTTT
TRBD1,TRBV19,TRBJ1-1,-,CAGTRQGSTEAFF,TGTGCCGGGACAAGACAGGGTTCGACTGAAGCTTTCTTT
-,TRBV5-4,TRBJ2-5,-,CASSSPTRVIGGETQYF,TGTGCCAGCAGCTCACCCACTAGGGTAATCGGGGGAGAGACCCAGTACTTC
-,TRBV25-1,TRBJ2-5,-,CASSSRQTVQETQYF,TGTGCCAGCAGTAGCCGACAGACTGTACAAGAGACCCAGTACTTC
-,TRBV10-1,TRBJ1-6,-,CASFYRQANSPLHF,TGCGCCAGCTTCTATCGACAGGCAAATTCACCCCTCCACTTT
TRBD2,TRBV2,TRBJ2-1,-,CASTTEGLARGQFF,TGTGCCAGCACCACTGAGGGACTAGCCCGGGGGCAGTTCTTC
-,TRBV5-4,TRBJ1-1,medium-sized,CASSRPGGSPANTEAFF,TGTGCCAGCAGCCGACCCGGGGGGAGCCCGGCGAACACTGAAGCTTTCTTT
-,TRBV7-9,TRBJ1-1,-,CASSLLAGNTEAFF,TGTGCCAGCAGCTTATTAGCCGGGAACACTGAAGCTTTCTTT